This TCR beta chain appears in the sequencing data of a study of shared clonotypes between healthy human individuals. Whole-study results and caveats: Donors were few, which limited the genetic and exposure-history diversity represented.

Measured with immunoSEQ multiplex PCR; TCRdb has only the in-frame clones, and not every one. The sample lists about 600,000 clones; around 77% were seen once. The germline V gene encodes CDR1 SEHNR and CDR2 FQNEAQ (reference sequence). V was shortened by 2 bases and J by 6 bases, with 13 bases between the two germline ends. The CDR3 contains 15 residues. Comments on this clone: The target antigen is unknown.

The sample was PBMCs. The chain has TRBV7-9 and TRBJ1-4, with D possibly TRBD1 on 5 matching bases. The TCR comes from a woman in her thirties or forties in good health. Some clones in this sample may be carry-over from other donors' samples. Here the CDR3 reads CASSLLGPGDEKLFF. CDR3 coding DNA: TGTGCCAGCAGCTTATTGGGACCGGGGGATGAAAAACTGTTTTTT.